The 26 T cell receptor beta chains below all came from one sample that was sequenced in a study of blood T cell repertoires in COVID-19. Clones were sequenced by immunoSEQ multiplex PCR, and TCRdb holds only the in-frame ones, with some missing. The sample yields over 200,000 clones, 80% to 90% seen once. The specimen was peripheral blood. The receptors here all came from a man between 25 and 39 years old with COVID-19, enrolled during active disease.

The chain uses TRBV3-1 (or the pseudogene TRBV3-2) and TRBJ1-2; possible D gene TRBD1, 5 bases. Germline values: CDR1 LGHDT, CDR2 YNNKEL (reference sequence). The CDR3 contains 17 residues. V was trimmed by 3 bases and J by 2 bases, leaving 19 bases between them. The CDR3 DNA is TGTGCCAGCAGCCACGGGCAGGGAAGGGTGAGGAACTATGGCTACACCTTC. Residues: CASSHGQGRVRNYGYTF.

The rearrangement links TRBV7-3 to TRBJ2-3, with 8 bases lining up with TRBD2. Trimming took 4 bases from V and 4 from J; bases not matched to a gene: 1. CDR3 length: 13 residues. The germline CDR1 and CDR2 sequences are SGHTA and FQGTGA. The CDR3 nucleotides are TGTGCCAGCAGCTGGACTAGCTCAGATACGCAGTATTTT. It is translated as CASSWTSSDTQYF. The variable domain in full, completed from reference TRBV7-3 and TRBJ2-3, reads GAGVSQTPSNKVTEKGKYVELRCDPISGHTALYWYRQSLGQGPEFLIYFQGTGAADDSGLPNDRFFAVRPEGSVSTLKIQRTERGDSAVYLCASSWTSSDTQYFGPGTRLTVL.

This chain links TRBV2 with TRBJ1-5, with D unresolved. V was pared by 5 bases and J by 0 bases, with 17 bases between. The V gene's germline CDR1 is SNHLY and CDR2 FYNNEI. The CDR3 length is 17 residues. In DNA, the CDR3 is TGTGCCAGCAGTACGGGAGTAGCCGGCTATAGCAATCAGCCCCAGCATTTT. Translated, it gives CASSTGVAGYSNQPQHF.

V gene TRBV4-2 combines with J gene TRBJ2-3; TRBD1 matches at 7 bases. The junction had 4 bases not matched to a gene; V was cut back by 3 bases and J by 4 bases. This CDR3 has 14 residues. Germline lookup yields CDR1 LGHNA and CDR2 YNFKEQ. DNA for the CDR3: TGTGCCAGCAGCCAGACAGGGAGAGCAGATACGCAGTATTTT. Encoded protein: CASSQTGRADTQYF.

The gene calls are TRBV19 and TRBJ1-1; 7 bases agree with TRBD1. This CDR3 has 15 residues. Trimming cost V 10 bases and J 0 bases; bases outside gene matches: 11. Germline loops: CDR1 LNHDA, CDR2 SQIVND (reference sequence). In DNA form, the CDR3 reads TGTGCCACCGGGCACAGGGGCTACATGAACACTGAAGCTTTCTTT. Translation: CATGHRGYMNTEAFF. The variable domain in full, completed from reference TRBV19 and TRBJ1-1, reads DGGITQSPKYLFRKEGQNVTLSCEQNLNHDAMYWYRQDPGQGLRLIYYSQIVNDFQKGDIAEGYSVSREKKESFPLTVTSAQKNPTAFYLCATGHRGYMNTEAFFGQGTRLTVV.

A single count supports this clone. The chain carries TRBV5-1 and TRBJ2-1, with D tentatively TRBD2 (6 bases). CDR1 is SGHRS, CDR2 YFSETQ, per germline. The CDR3 is 15 amino acids. V gave up 4 bases and J gave up 7 bases, with 18 bases separating them. CDR3 in DNA: TGCGCCAGCAGCGCTCTAGGGGCGGGAACAAATGAGCAGTTCTTC. This translates into CASSALGAGTNEQFF. The entire variable domain, with the rest obtained from reference TRBV5-1 and TRBJ2-1, is as follows: KAGVTQTPRYLIKTRGQQVTLSCSPISGHRSVSWYQQTPGQGLQFLFEYFSETQRNKGNFPGRFSGRQFSNSRSEMNVSTLELGDSALYLCASSALGAGTNEQFFGPGTRLTVL.

The rearrangement joins TRBV7-3 to TRBJ2-7, with D possibly matching TRBD2 (6 bases). V was pared by 5 bases and J by 1 base, with 12 bases between. Germline assignment: CDR1 SGHTA and CDR2 FQGTGA. The CDR3 is 14 amino acids. The chain's CDR3 is CASSPSRGSYEQYF. As DNA, the CDR3 is TGTGCCAGCAGCCCATCGCGGGGTTCCTACGAGCAGTACTTC.

The chain couples TRBV28 to TRBJ1-2; no clear D gene. The CDR3 sequence is 13 residues long. Trimming stripped 5 bases from V and 1 base from J, with 8 bases between. The germline gives CDR1 MDHEN, CDR2 SYDVKM. The CDR3 loop is CASSPTLNYGYTF. The CDR3 DNA reads TGTGCCAGCAGTCCTACCCTTAACTATGGCTACACCTTC.

The V gene is TRBV10-3, the J gene TRBJ1-2; 7 bases map to TRBD1. Germline V gene data show CDR1 as ENHRY and CDR2 as SYGVKD. V trimming: 10 bases; J trimming: 3 bases; junction bases outside the gene matches: 5. The CDR3 is 12 residues long. CDR3 DNA sequence: TGTGCCAGACAGGGAACGTACTATGGCTACACCTTC. Its translation: CARQGTYYGYTF.

V is TRBV2 and J is TRBJ1-4; D remains ambiguous. Trimming left V 3 bases short and J 8 bases short, with 16 bases between. This CDR3 is 15 amino acids long. Germline V gene lookup returns CDR1 SNHLY and CDR2 FYNNEI. For the CDR3, the DNA is TGTGCCAGCAGTGATGTTCGGGGAAGTGGCGAAAAACTGTTTTTT. The encoded protein is CASSDVRGSGEKLFF.

This clone turned up a few times. This chain connects TRBV4-2 to TRBJ2-1, with D perhaps TRBD1 (5 bases). Germline V CDR1 and CDR2: LGHNA, YNFKEQ. V was cut by 0 bases and J by 2 bases, with 11 bases left in between. The CDR3 loop spans 16 amino acids. DNA for the CDR3: TGTGCCAGCAGCCAAGATCAACAGGAGCCCTACAATGAGCAGTTCTTC. Translated: CASSQDQQEPYNEQFF.

This clone has a handful of counts. The chain carries TRBV5-4 and TRBJ2-2; weak D call: TRBD2 (6 bases). There are 16 residues in the CDR3. The germline V gene has CDR1 SGHNT and CDR2 YYREEE (reference sequence). The ends were cut back, 4 bases at V and 1 base at J, with 14 bases in the middle. As DNA, the CDR3 is TGTGCCAGCAGCCCTCCGGGACTCCGGAACACCGGGGAGCTGTTTTTT. Translating gives CASSPPGLRNTGELFF.

The chain links TRBV3-1 (or the pseudogene TRBV3-2) to TRBJ1-2; 7 bases are shared with TRBD1. With 4 bases clipped from V and 8 bases from J, the junction kept 7 bases outside the gene matches. The CDR3 totals 13 residues. CDR1 and CDR2 from the germline V gene are LGHDT and YNNKEL (reference sequence). CDR3 loop: CASSPDYRGGYTF. CDR3 coding DNA: TGTGCCAGCAGCCCGGATTACAGGGGCGGCTACACCTTC.

The rearrangement uses TRBV7-9 and TRBJ1-2; D might be TRBD1 (5 bases). Trimming removed 1 base at V and 3 bases at J, with 12 bases between. CDR3 length equals 15 residues. The germline CDR1 and CDR2 sequences are SEHNR and FQNEAQ (reference sequence). Written as DNA, the CDR3 is TGTGCCAGCAGCTTAGGGTCCATAGGGGACTATGGCTACACCTTC. It is translated as CASSLGSIGDYGYTF. Full variable domain (missing parts from reference TRBV7-9 and TRBJ1-2): DTGVSQNPRHKITKRGQNVTFRCDPISEHNRLYWYRQTLGQGPEFLTYFQNEAQLEKSRLLSDRFSAERPKGSFSTLEIQRTEQGDSAMYLCASSLGSIGDYGYTFGSGTRLTVV.

This clone was counted a few times. The J gene is TRBJ1-1, the V gene TRBV18; 7 bases line up with TRBD1. Germline loops: CDR1 KGHSH, CDR2 LQKENI. The CDR3 spans 15 residues. V was pared by 0 bases and J by 1 base, with 2 bases of the junction left unmatched. The CDR3: CASSPPGQPNTEAFF. The CDR3 DNA is TGTGCCAGCTCACCACCGGGACAGCCGAACACTGAAGCTTTCTTT.

The chain carries TRBV7-8 and TRBJ2-1; unclear D gene. The CDR3 contains 12 residues. Germline assignment: CDR1 SGHVS and CDR2 FQNEAQ. Trimming shortened V by 5 bases and J by 3 bases, and 5 bases separated the two germline ends. For the CDR3, the DNA is TGTGCCAGCAGCCTTCGCTACAATGAGCAGTTCTTC. It yields the protein CASSLRYNEQFF.

This sequence joins TRBV7-3 and TRBJ1-1; D call uncertain. CDR1 and CDR2 (germline): SGHTA, FQGTGA. The length of the CDR3 is 13 residues. Trimming stripped 4 bases from V and 0 bases from J, with 6 bases between. The CDR3 sequence: CASSSGMNTEAFF. CDR3 sequence (DNA): TGTGCCAGCAGCTCCGGTATGAACACTGAAGCTTTCTTT.

The CDR3 spells CATSPGERQPQHF. CDR3 DNA: TGTGCCACCAGCCCTGGGGAGCGTCAGCCCCAGCATTTT. The rearrangement joins TRBV15 to TRBJ1-5; D ambiguous. The CDR3 loop spans 13 amino acids. Germline V gene sequence: CDR1 LNHNV, CDR2 YYDKDF (reference sequence). V lost 5 bases to trimming and J lost 6 bases, with 11 bases between them.

This clone was counted once. The rearrangement uses TRBV7-2 and TRBJ2-2; tentative D call: TRBD1 (6 bases). The CDR3 consists of 16 residues. Germline CDR1 is SGHTA and CDR2 is FQGNSA. V lost 2 bases, J lost 0 bases, and 10 bases lay in between. This chain's CDR3 is CASSLFGTPNTGELFF. CDR3 DNA: TGTGCCAGCAGCTTATTCGGGACACCGAACACCGGGGAGCTGTTTTTT.

The genes are TRBV9 and TRBJ2-5; 8 bases match TRBD1. This CDR3 region has 14 residues. The germline V gene has CDR1 SGDLS and CDR2 YYNGEE. Trimming at V came to 3 bases and at J to 5 bases, leaving 6 bases not matched to a gene. Here the CDR3 reads CASSATGVAETQYF. The CDR3 DNA follows: TGTGCCAGCAGCGCGACAGGGGTGGCCGAGACCCAGTACTTC.

The rearrangement joins TRBV30 to TRBJ2-1, with a tentative D call TRBD2 (6 bases). V lost 3 bases to trimming and J lost 0 bases, with 9 bases between them. CDR3 length: 14 residues. Germline CDR1 reads GTSNPN; CDR2 reads SVGIG (reference sequence). CDR3 protein: CAWSGGSSYNEQFF. The DNA of the CDR3 is TGTGCCTGGAGCGGAGGGAGCTCCTACAATGAGCAGTTCTTC. Together with reference TRBV30 and TRBJ2-1, the CDR3 gives the full variable domain: SQTIHQWPATLVQPVGSPLSLECTVEGTSNPNLYWYRQAAGRGLQLLFYSVGIGQISSEVPQNLSASRPQDRQFILSSKKLLLSDSGFYLCAWSGGSSYNEQFFGPGTRLTVL.

The gene calls are TRBV5-6 and TRBJ1-2; 10 nucleotides match TRBD1. The length of the CDR3 is 15 residues. The J segment lost 4 bases and the V segment lost 4 bases, leaving 7 bases of the junction unmatched. Germline-derived CDR1 and CDR2 are SGHDT and YYEEEE. CDR3 in DNA: TGTGCCAGCAGCCTCAGGGGACAGGGGAGCTATGGCTACACCTTC. The encoded protein is CASSLRGQGSYGYTF.

The gene calls are TRBV19 and TRBJ1-1; possible D gene TRBD1, 6 bases. Per germline, CDR1 LNHDA and CDR2 SQIVND (reference sequence). The CDR3 sequence is 15 residues long. Trimming removed 4 bases from V and 3 bases from J, with 15 bases in between. CDR3: CASSRPTGTHTEAFF. The CDR3 coding sequence is TGTGCCAGTAGTAGGCCAACAGGGACCCACACTGAAGCTTTCTTT.

The chain joins TRBV19 to TRBJ1-1; no clear D. The CDR3 has 16 amino acids. Germline CDR1 LNHDA, CDR2 SQIVND (reference sequence). V shed 6 bases and J shed 0 bases, with 17 bases lying between them. This CDR3 reads CASSLSAVGLNTEAFF. The CDR3, as DNA: TGTGCCAGTAGCCTTTCGGCGGTAGGTTTGAACACTGAAGCTTTCTTT.

The J gene is TRBJ1-6, the V gene TRBV19, with TRBD1 matching over 7 bases. V lost 4 bases and J lost 5; bases outside the gene matches: 5. The V gene's germline CDR1 is LNHDA and CDR2 SQIVND (reference sequence). The CDR3 has 15 amino acids. CDR3 nucleotide sequence: TGTGCCAGTAGTAACCGGGACAGAAATAATTCACCCCTCCACTTT. Its protein product is CASSNRDRNNSPLHF.

This chain uses TRBV29-1 with TRBJ1-4; 9 nucleotides agree with TRBD1. V dropped 4 bases and J dropped 6; count of bases not matched to a gene: 0. Germline-derived CDR1 and CDR2 are SQVTM and ANQGSEA. The CDR3 length is 12 residues. Here the CDR3 DNA reads TGCAGCGTTGGACAGGGGGATGAAAAACTGTTTTTT. Its translation is CSVGQGDEKLFF.